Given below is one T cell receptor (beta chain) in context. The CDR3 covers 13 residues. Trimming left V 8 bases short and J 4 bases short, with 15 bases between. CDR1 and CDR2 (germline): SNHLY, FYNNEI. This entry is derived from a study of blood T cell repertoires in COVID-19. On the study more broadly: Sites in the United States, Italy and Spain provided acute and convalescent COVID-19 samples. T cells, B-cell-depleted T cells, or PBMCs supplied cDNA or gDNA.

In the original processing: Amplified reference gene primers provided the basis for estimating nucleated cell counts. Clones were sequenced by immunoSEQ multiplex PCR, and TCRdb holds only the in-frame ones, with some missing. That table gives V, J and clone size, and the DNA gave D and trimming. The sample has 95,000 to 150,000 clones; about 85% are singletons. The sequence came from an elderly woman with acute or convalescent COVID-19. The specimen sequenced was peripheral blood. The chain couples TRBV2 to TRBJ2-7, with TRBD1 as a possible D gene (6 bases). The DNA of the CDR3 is TGTGCCAGCGGCCGGGACACCGAATACGAGCAGTACTTC. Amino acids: CASGRDTEYEQYF. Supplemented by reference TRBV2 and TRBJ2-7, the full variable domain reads EPEVTQTPSHQVTQMGQEVILRCVPISNHLYFYWYRQILGQKVEFLVSFYNNEISEKSEIFDDQFSVERPDGSNFTLKIRSTKLEDSAMYFCASGRDTEYEQYFGPGTRLTVT.